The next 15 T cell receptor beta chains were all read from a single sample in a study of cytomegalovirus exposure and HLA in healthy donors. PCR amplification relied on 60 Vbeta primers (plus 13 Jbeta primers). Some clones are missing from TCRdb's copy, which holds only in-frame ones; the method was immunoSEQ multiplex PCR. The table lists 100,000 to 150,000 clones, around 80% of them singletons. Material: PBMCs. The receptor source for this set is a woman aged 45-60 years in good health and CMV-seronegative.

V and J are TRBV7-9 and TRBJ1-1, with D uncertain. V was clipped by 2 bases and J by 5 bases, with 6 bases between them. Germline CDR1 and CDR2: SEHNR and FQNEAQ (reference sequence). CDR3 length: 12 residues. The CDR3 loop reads CASSLTRTEAFF. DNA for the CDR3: TGTGCCAGCAGCTTAACCAGAACTGAAGCTTTCTTT.

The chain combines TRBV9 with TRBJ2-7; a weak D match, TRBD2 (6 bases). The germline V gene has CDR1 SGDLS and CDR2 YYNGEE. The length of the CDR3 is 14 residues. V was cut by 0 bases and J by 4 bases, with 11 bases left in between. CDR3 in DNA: TGTGCCAGCAGCGTAGAAACGGGAGAATACGAGCAGTACTTC. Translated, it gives CASSVETGEYEQYF. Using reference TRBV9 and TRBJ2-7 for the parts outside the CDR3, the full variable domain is DSGVTQTPKHLITATGQRVTLRCSPRSGDLSVYWYQQSLDQGLQFLIQYYNGEERAKGNILERFSAQQFPDLHSELNLSSLELGDSALYFCASSVETGEYEQYFGPGTRLTVT.

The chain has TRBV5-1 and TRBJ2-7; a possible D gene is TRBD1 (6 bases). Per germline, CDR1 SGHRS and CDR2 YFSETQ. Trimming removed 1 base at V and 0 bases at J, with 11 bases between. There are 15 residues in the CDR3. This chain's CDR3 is CASSLTGQGSYEQYF. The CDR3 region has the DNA TGCGCCAGCAGCTTGACAGGGCAGGGCTCCTACGAGCAGTACTTC.

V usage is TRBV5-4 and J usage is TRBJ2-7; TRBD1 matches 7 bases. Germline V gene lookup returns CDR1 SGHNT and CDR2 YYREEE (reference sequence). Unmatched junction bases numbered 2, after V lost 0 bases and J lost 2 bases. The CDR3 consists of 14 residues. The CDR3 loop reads CASSLVGQPYEQYF. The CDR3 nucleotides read TGTGCCAGCAGCTTGGTGGGACAGCCCTACGAGCAGTACTTC.

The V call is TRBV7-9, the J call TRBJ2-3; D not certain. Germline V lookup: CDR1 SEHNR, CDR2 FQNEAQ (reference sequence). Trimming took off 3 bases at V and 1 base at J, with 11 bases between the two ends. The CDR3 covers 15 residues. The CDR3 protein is CASSLRGIGTDTQYF. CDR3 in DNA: TGTGCCAGCAGCTTGCGCGGCATTGGCACAGATACGCAGTATTTT. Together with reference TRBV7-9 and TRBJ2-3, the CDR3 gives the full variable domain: DTGVSQNPRHKITKRGQNVTFRCDPISEHNRLYWYRQTLGQGPEFLTYFQNEAQLEKSRLLSDRFSAERPKGSFSTLEIQRTEQGDSAMYLCASSLRGIGTDTQYFGPGTRLTVL.

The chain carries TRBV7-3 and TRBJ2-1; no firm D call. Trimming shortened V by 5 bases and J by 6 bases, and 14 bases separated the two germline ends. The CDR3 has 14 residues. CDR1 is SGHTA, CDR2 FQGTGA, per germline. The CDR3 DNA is TGTGCCAGCAGCCGGTTGGCTAGTGTCAATGAGCAGTTCTTC. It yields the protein CASSRLASVNEQFF.

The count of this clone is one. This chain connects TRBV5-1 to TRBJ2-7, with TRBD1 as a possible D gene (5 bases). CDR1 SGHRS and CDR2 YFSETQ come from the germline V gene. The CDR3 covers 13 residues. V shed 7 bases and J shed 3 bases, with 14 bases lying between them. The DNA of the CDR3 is TGCGCCAGCGCGAAACAGGTGAGCTACGAGCAGTACTTC. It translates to CASAKQVSYEQYF.

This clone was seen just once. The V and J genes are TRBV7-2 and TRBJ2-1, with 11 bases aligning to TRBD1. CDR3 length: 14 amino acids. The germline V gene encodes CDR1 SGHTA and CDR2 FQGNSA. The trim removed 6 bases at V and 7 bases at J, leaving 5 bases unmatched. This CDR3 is CASSPDRGHNEQFF. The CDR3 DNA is TGTGCCAGCAGTCCGGACAGGGGGCATAATGAGCAGTTCTTC.

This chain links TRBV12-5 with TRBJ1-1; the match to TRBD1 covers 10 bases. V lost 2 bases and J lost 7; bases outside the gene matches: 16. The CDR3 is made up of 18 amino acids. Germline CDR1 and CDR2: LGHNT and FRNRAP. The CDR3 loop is CASGLFRDRGFSNYEAFF. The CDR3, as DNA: TGTGCTAGTGGTTTGTTCCGGGACAGGGGTTTTTCTAACTATGAAGCTTTCTTT.

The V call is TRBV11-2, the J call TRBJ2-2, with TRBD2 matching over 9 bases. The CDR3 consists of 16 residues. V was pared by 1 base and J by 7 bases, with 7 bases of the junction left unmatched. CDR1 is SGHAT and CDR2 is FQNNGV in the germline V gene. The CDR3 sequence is CASSLGASGKGGELFF. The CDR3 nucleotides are TGTGCCAGCAGCTTAGGGGCTAGCGGGAAGGGCGGGGAGCTGTTTTTT.

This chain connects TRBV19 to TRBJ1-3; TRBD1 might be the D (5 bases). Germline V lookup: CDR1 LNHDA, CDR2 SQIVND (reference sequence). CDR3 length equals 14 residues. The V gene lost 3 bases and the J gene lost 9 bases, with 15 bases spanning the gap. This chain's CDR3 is CASSIGRALATIYF. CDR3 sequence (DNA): TGTGCCAGTAGTATTGGCAGGGCGCTGGCCACCATATATTTT.

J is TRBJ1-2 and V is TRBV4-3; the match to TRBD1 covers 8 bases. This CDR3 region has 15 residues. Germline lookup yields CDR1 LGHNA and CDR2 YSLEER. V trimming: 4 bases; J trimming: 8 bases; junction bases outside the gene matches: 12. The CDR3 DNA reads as TGCGCCAGCAGCCGAGGCGGACAGGGCCTGTGGGGCTACACCTTC. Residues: CASSRGGQGLWGYTF.

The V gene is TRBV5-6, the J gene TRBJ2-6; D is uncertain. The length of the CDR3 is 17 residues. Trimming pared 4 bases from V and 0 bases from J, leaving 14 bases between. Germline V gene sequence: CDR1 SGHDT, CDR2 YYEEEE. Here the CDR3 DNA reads TGTGCCAGCAGCCTGGCAGGCAGCCTCTCTGGGGCCAACGTCCTGACTTTC. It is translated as CASSLAGSLSGANVLTF.

CDR3 DNA: TGTGCCAGCAGCTCTCGACTAGCGGGAAGCTCCTACGAGCAGTACTTC. Its protein product is CASSSRLAGSSYEQYF. The chain combines TRBV13 with TRBJ2-7; 11 positions agree with TRBD2. CDR3 size: 16 residues. J lost 0 bases, V lost 4 bases, and 5 bases had no gene match. The germline V gene encodes CDR1 PRHDT and CDR2 FYEKMQ (reference sequence).

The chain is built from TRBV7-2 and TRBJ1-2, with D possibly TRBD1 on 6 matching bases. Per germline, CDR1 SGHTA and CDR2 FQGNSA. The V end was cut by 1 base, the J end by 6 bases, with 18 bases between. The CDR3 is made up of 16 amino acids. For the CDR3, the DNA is TGTGCCAGCAGCTTAGTAGTAGGGGGAAGGGTGGATGGCTACACCTTC. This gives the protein CASSLVVGGRVDGYTF.